This T cell receptor beta chain was retrieved from a study of OX40 agonist ivuxolimab in advanced cancers. Study details: The patients received agonistic anti-OX40 (CD134) antibody ivuxolimab.

The CDR3 contains 14 residues. Germline V gene data show CDR1 as SNHLY and CDR2 as FYNNEI. The V gene end was trimmed by 3 bases and the J gene end by 3 bases; junction bases not matched to a gene: 2. The data were produced by immunoSEQ multiplex PCR, yet TCRdb's version contains in-frame clones alone and is incomplete. The table records about 53,000 clones, roughly 88% of them present only once. This chain joins TRBV2 and TRBJ2-3; 8 nucleotides align to TRBD2. The starting material was CD4+ or CD8+ T cells sorted from blood, obtained in a trial of the OX40 agonist ivuxolimab. The clonotype comes from an adult with an advanced solid tumor such as melanoma, head and neck, liver or kidney cancer. CDR3 sequence: CASSERGATDTQYF. The DNA of the CDR3 is TGTGCCAGCAGTGAGCGGGGGGCAACAGATACGCAGTATTTT.